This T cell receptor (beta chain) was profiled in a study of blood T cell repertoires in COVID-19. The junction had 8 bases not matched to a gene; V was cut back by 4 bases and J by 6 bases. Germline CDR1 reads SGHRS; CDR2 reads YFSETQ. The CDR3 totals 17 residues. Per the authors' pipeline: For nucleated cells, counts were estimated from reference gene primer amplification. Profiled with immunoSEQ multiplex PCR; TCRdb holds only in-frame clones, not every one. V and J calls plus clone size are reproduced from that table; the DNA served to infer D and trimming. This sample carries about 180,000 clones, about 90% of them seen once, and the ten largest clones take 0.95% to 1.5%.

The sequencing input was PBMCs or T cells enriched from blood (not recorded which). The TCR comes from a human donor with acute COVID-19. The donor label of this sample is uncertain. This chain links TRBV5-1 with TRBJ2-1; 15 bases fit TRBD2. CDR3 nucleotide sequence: TGCGCCAGCAGCCCCCGGACTAGCGGGGGGGCCCCCAATGAGCAGTTCTTC. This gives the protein CASSPRTSGGAPNEQFF. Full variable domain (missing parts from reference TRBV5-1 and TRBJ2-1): KAGVTQTPRYLIKTRGQQVTLSCSPISGHRSVSWYQQTPGQGLQFLFEYFSETQRNKGNFPGRFSGRQFSNSRSEMNVSTLELGDSALYLCASSPRTSGGAPNEQFFGPGTRLTVL.